The subject of this entry is one T cell receptor beta chain. What it binds is unknown. This CDR3 comprises 13 residues. Germline V gene lookup returns CDR1 LGHNA and CDR2 YSLEER. Trimming took off 1 base at V and 1 base at J, with 5 bases between the two ends. This sample was included in a study of OX40 agonist ivuxolimab in advanced cancers. Turning to the study itself: The patients got ivuxolimab, which is an agonistic anti-OX40 (CD134) antibody. Intravenous ivuxolimab was administered to patients every 2 weeks at 0.01 to 10 mg/kg.

General study results and limits: Clonal expansion by week 6 occurred in CD4+ and CD8+ blood T cells (at 0.1 to 3.0 mg/kg).

The data were produced by immunoSEQ multiplex PCR, yet TCRdb's version contains in-frame clones alone and is incomplete. Of more than 70,000 clones in the sample, roughly nine tenths were seen once. The sequence was obtained from an adult with an advanced solid tumor such as melanoma, head and neck, liver or kidney cancer. Sequenced material: CD4+ or CD8+ T cells sorted from blood, taken in a trial of the OX40 agonist ivuxolimab. The genes are TRBV4-3 and TRBJ2-7; the D is unclear. The DNA for the CDR3 is TGCGCCAGCAGCCAAGTCAGGTCCTACGAGCAGTACTTC. This encodes CASSQVRSYEQYF.